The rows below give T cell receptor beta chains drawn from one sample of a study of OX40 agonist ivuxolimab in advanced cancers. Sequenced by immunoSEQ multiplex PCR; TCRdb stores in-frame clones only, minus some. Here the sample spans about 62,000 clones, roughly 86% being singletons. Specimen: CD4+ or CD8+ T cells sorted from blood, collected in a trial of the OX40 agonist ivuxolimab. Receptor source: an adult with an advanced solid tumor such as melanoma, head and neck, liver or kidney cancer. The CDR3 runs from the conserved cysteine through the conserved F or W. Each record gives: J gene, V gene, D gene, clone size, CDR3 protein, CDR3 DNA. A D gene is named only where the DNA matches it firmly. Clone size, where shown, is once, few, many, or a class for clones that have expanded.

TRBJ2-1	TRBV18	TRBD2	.	CASSLGLAGSAADEQFF	TGTGCCAGCTCACTGGGACTAGCGGGGTCCGCGGCCGATGAGCAGTTCTTC
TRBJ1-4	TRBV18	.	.	CASSLTTGTEGEKLFF	TGTGCCAGCTCACTCACAACCGGGACCGAGGGTGAAAAACTGTTTTTT
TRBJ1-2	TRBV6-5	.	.	CASSQKVPGRNGYTF	TGTGCCAGCAGCCAAAAGGTGCCCGGGCGTAATGGCTACACCTTC
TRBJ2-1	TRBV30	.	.	CAWSLGDEQFF	TGTGCCTGGAGTCTGGGGGATGAGCAGTTCTTC
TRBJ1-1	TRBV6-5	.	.	CASNRGGAFF	TGTGCCAGCAACCGGGGCGGCGCTTTCTTT
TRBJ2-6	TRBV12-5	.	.	CASGLSGANVLTF	TGTGCTAGTGGTTTGAGTGGGGCCAACGTCCTGACTTTC
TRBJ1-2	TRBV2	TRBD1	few	CASRGDRNYGYTF	TGTGCCAGCAGGGGGGACAGAAACTATGGCTACACCTTC
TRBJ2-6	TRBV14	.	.	CASSLNSFRDVLTF	TGTGCCAGCAGCCTAAACTCCTTCCGGGACGTCCTGACTTTC
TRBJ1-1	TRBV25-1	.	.	CASSVTVNTEAFF	TGTGCCAGCAGTGTGACGGTGAACACTGAAGCTTTCTTT
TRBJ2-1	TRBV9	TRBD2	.	CASSSRLAVGNEQFF	TGTGCCAGCAGCTCTCGACTAGCCGTGGGCAATGAGCAGTTCTTC
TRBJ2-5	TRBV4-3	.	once	CASSQAATQDTQYF	TGCGCCAGCAGCCAAGCGGCTACCCAAGACACCCAGTACTTC
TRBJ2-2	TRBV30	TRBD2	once	CAWSVGFIASGRANTGELFF	TGTGCCTGGAGTGTAGGTTTTATTGCTAGCGGGAGGGCGAACACCGGGGAGCTGTTTTTT
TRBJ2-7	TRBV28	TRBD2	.	CASSEIPGLRIGEQYF	TGTGCCAGCAGTGAGATCCCGGGACTAAGGATCGGCGAGCAGTACTTC
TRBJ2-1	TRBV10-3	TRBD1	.	CAIQKQGPNEQFF	TGTGCCATCCAAAAACAGGGGCCCAATGAGCAGTTCTTC
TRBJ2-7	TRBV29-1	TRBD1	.	CSVPTGQGYEQYF	TGCAGCGTTCCGACAGGGCAAGGCTACGAGCAGTACTTC
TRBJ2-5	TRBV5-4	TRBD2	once	CASSLRSGGGETQYF	TGTGCCAGCAGCTTGCGGAGCGGGGGAGGGGAGACCCAGTACTTC
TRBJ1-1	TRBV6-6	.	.	CASEGQLNTEAFF	TGTGCCAGTGAAGGACAGTTGAACACTGAAGCTTTCTTT
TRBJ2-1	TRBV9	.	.	CASCEGPNNEQFF	TGTGCCAGCTGTGAGGGGCCGAACAATGAGCAGTTCTTC
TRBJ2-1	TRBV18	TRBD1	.	CASSPGTGPEQFF	TGTGCCAGCTCCCCCGGGACAGGGCCTGAGCAGTTCTTC
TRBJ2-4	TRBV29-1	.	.	CSVELVRGRRAKNIQYF	TGCAGCGTTGAGTTGGTTCGGGGGCGACGGGCCAAAAACATTCAGTACTTC
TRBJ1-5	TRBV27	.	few	CASAFSNQPQHF	TGTGCCAGCGCCTTCAGCAATCAGCCCCAGCATTTT
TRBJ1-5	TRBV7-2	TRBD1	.	CASSTRTGTNQPQHF	TGTGCCAGCAGCACACGGACAGGGACGAATCAGCCCCAGCATTTT
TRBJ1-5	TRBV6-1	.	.	CASSEGGGRQPQHF	TGTGCCAGCAGTGAAGGGGGGGGGAGGCAGCCCCAGCATTTT
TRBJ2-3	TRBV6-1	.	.	CASSETLASTDTQYF	TGTGCCAGCAGTGAGACCTTGGCTAGCACAGATACGCAGTATTTT
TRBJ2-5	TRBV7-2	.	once	CASSLGLTQETQYF	TGTGCCAGCAGCTTAGGGCTCACTCAAGAGACCCAGTACTTC
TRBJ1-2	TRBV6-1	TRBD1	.	CATWSVRDSYGYTF	TGTGCCACCTGGTCGGTTAGGGACAGTTATGGCTACACCTTC
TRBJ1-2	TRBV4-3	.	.	CASSQVPATRGGYTF	TGCGCCAGCAGCCAAGTTCCGGCAACAAGGGGAGGCTACACCTTC
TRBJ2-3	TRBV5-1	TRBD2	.	CASSFRLATDTQYF	TGCGCCAGCAGCTTCAGACTAGCTACAGATACGCAGTATTTT
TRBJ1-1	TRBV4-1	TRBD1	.	CASLRSPDRVTEAFF	TGCGCCAGCCTCCGAAGCCCGGACAGGGTCACTGAAGCTTTCTTT
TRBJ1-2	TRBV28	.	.	CASSSYRAKAYGYTF	TGTGCCAGCAGTTCCTACAGGGCTAAAGCCTATGGCTACACCTTC
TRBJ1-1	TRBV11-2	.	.	CASSPRGFGAFEGPEAFF	TGTGCCAGCAGCCCAAGGGGCTTTGGGGCCTTCGAGGGACCTGAAGCTTTCTTT
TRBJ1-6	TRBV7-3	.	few	CRGAGRSYNSPLHF	TGCCGAGGGGCAGGGAGGTCCTATAATTCACCCCTCCACTTT
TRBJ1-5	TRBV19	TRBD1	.	CASSTKTGTGIQPQHF	TGTGCCAGTAGTACCAAGACAGGGACGGGTATACAGCCCCAGCATTTT
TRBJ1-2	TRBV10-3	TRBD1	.	CAITSQGANYGYTF	TGTGCCATCACATCACAGGGGGCTAACTATGGCTACACCTTC
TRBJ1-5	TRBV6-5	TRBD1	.	CASRGQVGQPQHF	TGTGCCAGCAGAGGACAGGTGGGTCAGCCCCAGCATTTT